These T cell receptor beta chains were read from a single sample in a study of T cell repertoires in cytomegalovirus infection. TCRdb independently ran MiXCR on the reads; one entry per CDR3 protein. The repertoire consists of around 100,000 distinct CDR3 sequences, with roughly two fifths occurring once and the leading ten covering 65% to 75%. Their cognate antigens are unknown. The material was CD8+ T cells from cultured PBMCs, obtained from culture after CMV antigen stimulation. These receptors were obtained from a human donor in good health (CMV status not recorded). Some clones in this sample may be carry-over from other donors' samples. Each CDR3 is given with its conserved first and last residue. The D gene is left open where the match is weak. Expanded clones get a size class; other rows say once, few or many, or leave the size out.

clone_size: NA
d_call: NA
cdr3_length: 16
v_call: TRBV4-1
j_call: TRBJ2-1
cdr3_nt: TGCGCCAGCAGCCAAGATGGCAGGACGGGCATGGATGAGCAGTTCTTC
cdr3_aa: CASSQDGRTGMDEQFF

clone_size: NA
d_call: TRBD2
cdr3_length: 15
v_call: TRBV7-3
j_call: TRBJ2-5
cdr3_nt: TGTGCCAGCAGCCCAGCGGGAGGGCCCCAAGAGACCCAGTACTTC
cdr3_aa: CASSPAGGPQETQYF

clone_size: NA
d_call: NA
cdr3_length: 17
v_call: TRBV4-2
j_call: TRBJ2-1
cdr3_nt: TGTGCCAGCAGCCAATCGGTAAGCCTCGGGGCCAACAATGAGCAGTTCTTC
cdr3_aa: CASSQSVSLGANNEQFF

clone_size: NA
d_call: TRBD2
cdr3_length: 17
v_call: TRBV7-2
j_call: TRBJ2-3
cdr3_nt: TGTGCCAGCAGCTTATTCAGCGGGGCGGTCTTGGGAGATACGCAGTATTTT
cdr3_aa: CASSLFSGAVLGDTQYF

clone_size: NA
d_call: TRBD1
cdr3_length: 19
v_call: TRBV20-1
j_call: TRBJ1-6
cdr3_nt: TGCAGTGCTAGAGATTGGGGCAGGGGGCACAGCTCCTATAATTCACCCCTCCACTTT
cdr3_aa: CSARDWGRGHSSYNSPLHF

clone_size: NA
d_call: NA
cdr3_length: 14
v_call: TRBV5-3
j_call: TRBJ2-3
cdr3_nt: TGTGCCAGCAGCTTGAAGGGGAGCACAGATACGCAGTATTTT
cdr3_aa: CASSLKGSTDTQYF

clone_size: NA
d_call: TRBD1
cdr3_length: 14
v_call: TRBV14
j_call: TRBJ2-7
cdr3_nt: TGTGCCAGCAGCCAACCGGGACAGGGGGCAATGAAGTACTTC
cdr3_aa: CASSQPGQGAMKYF

clone_size: NA
d_call: NA
cdr3_length: 15
v_call: TRBV12-3/TRBV12-4
j_call: TRBJ2-3
cdr3_nt: TGTGCCAGCAGTTTAGCGGGGGGGCTGGGAGATACGCAGTATTTT
cdr3_aa: CASSLAGGLGDTQYF

clone_size: once
d_call: NA
cdr3_length: 14
v_call: TRBV20-1
j_call: TRBJ2-2
cdr3_nt: TGCAGTGCTAGAGATTTCGGGTACACCGGGGAGCTGTTTTTT
cdr3_aa: CSARDFGYTGELFF

clone_size: NA
d_call: NA
cdr3_length: 11
v_call: TRBV12-3/TRBV12-4
j_call: TRBJ1-3
cdr3_nt: TGTGCCAGCATCTCTGGAAACACCATATATTTT
cdr3_aa: CASISGNTIYF

clone_size: few
d_call: NA
cdr3_length: 19
v_call: TRBV6-1
j_call: TRBJ2-4
cdr3_nt: TGTGCCAGCAGTATAAATCCCGGGACACCTTCTGCTGCCAAAAACATTCAGTACTTC
cdr3_aa: CASSINPGTPSAAKNIQYF

clone_size: NA
d_call: NA
cdr3_length: 14
v_call: TRBV6-6
j_call: TRBJ1-2
cdr3_nt: TGTGCCAGCAGTCGCGCCACAGGAAAGGATGGCTACACCTTC
cdr3_aa: CASSRATGKDGYTF

clone_size: few
d_call: TRBD2
cdr3_length: 16
v_call: TRBV7-9
j_call: TRBJ2-1
cdr3_nt: TGTGCCAGCAGCGCCTCCGGGACTAGCGGGGAGCATGAGCAGTTCTTC
cdr3_aa: CASSASGTSGEHEQFF

clone_size: NA
d_call: TRBD1
cdr3_length: 16
v_call: TRBV6-1
j_call: TRBJ1-3
cdr3_nt: TGTGCCAGCAGTGAAGAAACAGGGGGCGCGGGAAACACCATATATTTT
cdr3_aa: CASSEETGGAGNTIYF

clone_size: few
d_call: NA
cdr3_length: 14
v_call: TRBV6-1
j_call: TRBJ2-7
cdr3_nt: TGTGCCAGCAGTGAAGTCGTGACCGCCCTTGAGCAGTACTTC
cdr3_aa: CASSEVVTALEQYF

clone_size: NA
d_call: TRBD1
cdr3_length: 15
v_call: TRBV7-6
j_call: TRBJ2-3
cdr3_nt: TGTGCCAGCAGCTTCACAGGGGGGTACACAGATACGCAGTATTTT
cdr3_aa: CASSFTGGYTDTQYF

clone_size: many
d_call: NA
cdr3_length: 14
v_call: TRBV4-1
j_call: TRBJ1-1
cdr3_nt: TGCGCCAGCAGCCAAGGTACAGGGCGCACTGAAGCTTTCTTT
cdr3_aa: CASSQGTGRTEAFF

clone_size: NA
d_call: NA
cdr3_length: 14
v_call: TRBV7-4
j_call: TRBJ1-4
cdr3_nt: TGTGCCAGCAGCTTATATGGGTTGAATGAAAAACTGTTTTTT
cdr3_aa: CASSLYGLNEKLFF

clone_size: NA
d_call: NA
cdr3_length: 13
v_call: TRBV6-2/TRBV6-3
j_call: TRBJ2-7
cdr3_nt: TGTGCCAGCAGTTTAGGGCCCGCCTACGAGCAGTACTTC
cdr3_aa: CASSLGPAYEQYF

clone_size: NA
d_call: TRBD1
cdr3_length: 12
v_call: TRBV12-3/TRBV12-4
j_call: TRBJ1-1
cdr3_nt: TGTGCCAGCAGTTCACAGGGGTGGGAAGCTTTCTTT
cdr3_aa: CASSSQGWEAFF

clone_size: NA
d_call: NA
cdr3_length: 15
v_call: TRBV2
j_call: TRBJ2-3
cdr3_nt: TGTGCCTGTCCCCTAGGGGGTCGGTACACAGATACGCAGTATTTT
cdr3_aa: CACPLGGRYTDTQYF

clone_size: NA
d_call: NA
cdr3_length: 13
v_call: TRBV5-8
j_call: TRBJ2-7
cdr3_nt: TGTGCCAGCAGCTGGGGGACGGCCTACGAGCAGTACTTC
cdr3_aa: CASSWGTAYEQYF

clone_size: NA
d_call: NA
cdr3_length: 14
v_call: TRBV6-1
j_call: TRBJ1-2
cdr3_nt: TGTGCCAGCAGTGAATTGAGGGGACCCTATGGCTACACCTTC
cdr3_aa: CASSELRGPYGYTF

clone_size: few
d_call: NA
cdr3_length: 14
v_call: TRBV27
j_call: TRBJ2-4
cdr3_nt: TGTGCCAGCAGTTTATCAGGGGCCAAAAACATTCAGTACTTC
cdr3_aa: CASSLSGAKNIQYF

clone_size: NA
d_call: NA
cdr3_length: 13
v_call: TRBV12-3/TRBV12-4
j_call: TRBJ2-1
cdr3_nt: TGTGCCAGCAGTTTCGGGCTCTACAATGAGCAGTTCTTC
cdr3_aa: CASSFGLYNEQFF

clone_size: NA
d_call: TRBD1
cdr3_length: 20
v_call: TRBV20-1
j_call: TRBJ1-4
cdr3_nt: TGCAGTGCTAGAGTTCTCTTTCCCCCACCTCGACAGGGCCGTAATGAAAAACTGTTTTTT
cdr3_aa: CSARVLFPPPRQGRNEKLFF

clone_size: NA
d_call: TRBD1
cdr3_length: 16
v_call: TRBV7-2
j_call: TRBJ2-7
cdr3_nt: TGTGCCAGCAGCGGAACCGGGACAGGGTACCCCTACGAGCAGTACTTC
cdr3_aa: CASSGTGTGYPYEQYF

clone_size: many
d_call: NA
cdr3_length: 13
v_call: TRBV7-2
j_call: TRBJ2-7
cdr3_nt: TGTGCCAGCAGCTTATCCCCCAACGGCGAGCAGTACTTC
cdr3_aa: CASSLSPNGEQYF

clone_size: few
d_call: TRBD2
cdr3_length: 17
v_call: TRBV3-1
j_call: TRBJ2-1
cdr3_nt: TGTGCCAGCAGCCAAGATGCGGCGGGGGGGCGGTTGGGTGAGCAGTTCTTC
cdr3_aa: CASSQDAAGGRLGEQFF

clone_size: NA
d_call: NA
cdr3_length: 15
v_call: TRBV5-6
j_call: TRBJ2-7
cdr3_nt: TGTGCCAGCAGCTTGGGCGGGGGCACTCTCCCCGAGCAGTACTTC
cdr3_aa: CASSLGGGTLPEQYF

clone_size: NA
d_call: TRBD1
cdr3_length: 15
v_call: TRBV19
j_call: TRBJ2-7
cdr3_nt: TGTGCCAGTAGTATAGGGGACAGATTCTCCTACGAGCAGTACTTC
cdr3_aa: CASSIGDRFSYEQYF

clone_size: NA
d_call: NA
cdr3_length: 13
v_call: TRBV2
j_call: TRBJ2-1
cdr3_nt: TGTGCCAGCAGTGACTGGTTGGTCAATGAGCAGTTCTTC
cdr3_aa: CASSDWLVNEQFF